The 3 T cell receptor beta chains given below trace back to one sample, sequenced in a study of T cells in women clearing cervical HPV infection. Clones were sequenced by immunoSEQ multiplex PCR, and TCRdb holds only the in-frame ones, with some missing. The sample has under 20,000 clones. What was sequenced was blood buffy coat. The receptors were sampled from a woman aged 18 to 69 with a cervical HPV16 infection that either progressed to CIN3+ or cleared (not recorded which).

Points on this clone: The read finishes 3 residues shy of the CDR3 end, and the germline J gene is used to complete it. V is TRBV7-3 and J is TRBJ2-7, with 7 positions matching TRBD1. The CDR3 sequence is 17 residues long. CDR1 SGHTA and CDR2 FQGTGA come from the germline V gene. J gave up 2 bases and V 2 bases, and 12 bases lay outside the gene matches. The CDR3 spells CASSLSQGGRGTYEQYF. CDR3 DNA, as far as it was read: TGTGCCAGCAGCTTATCCCAAGGGGGCCGAGGAACCTACGAG. Complete variable domain (other parts from reference TRBV7-3 and TRBJ2-7): GAGVSQTPSNKVTEKGKYVELRCDPISGHTALYWYRQSLGQGPEFLIYFQGTGAADDSGLPNDRFFAVRPEGSVSTLKIQRTERGDSAVYLCASSLSQGGRGTYEQYFGPGTRLTVT.

Notes on this clone: The read ends 3 residues before the CDR3 terminus; that terminus is restored from the germline J gene. The gene calls are TRBV5-6 and TRBJ1-2; D might be TRBD1 (5 bases). CDR1 and CDR2 from the germline V gene are SGHDT and YYEEEE. The CDR3 is 12 residues long. Incomplete CDR3 DNA: TGTGCCAGCAGCGTCCAGGGTAGCGGC. Translating it yields CASSVQGSG. The full CDR3 sequence reads CASSVQGSGYTF. Combining the CDR3 with reference TRBV5-6 and TRBJ1-2 gives the whole variable domain DAGVTQSPTHLIKTRGQQVTLRCSPKSGHDTVSWYQQALGQGPQFIFQYYEEEERQRGNFPDRFSGHQFPNYSSELNVNALLLGDSALYLCASSVQGSGYTFGSGTRLTVV.

With respect to this clone: The CDR3 is cut off 3 residues early in the read; its end comes from the germline J gene. The chain recombines TRBV19 with TRBJ2-1; D not resolved. Trimming pared 5 bases from V and 2 bases from J, leaving 7 bases between. The CDR3 consists of 13 residues. Germline V lookup: CDR1 LNHDA, CDR2 SQIVND (reference sequence). This CDR3 reads CASSPVPYNEQFF. The CDR3 bases that were read are TGTGCCAGTAGTCCAGTCCCCTACAATGAG.